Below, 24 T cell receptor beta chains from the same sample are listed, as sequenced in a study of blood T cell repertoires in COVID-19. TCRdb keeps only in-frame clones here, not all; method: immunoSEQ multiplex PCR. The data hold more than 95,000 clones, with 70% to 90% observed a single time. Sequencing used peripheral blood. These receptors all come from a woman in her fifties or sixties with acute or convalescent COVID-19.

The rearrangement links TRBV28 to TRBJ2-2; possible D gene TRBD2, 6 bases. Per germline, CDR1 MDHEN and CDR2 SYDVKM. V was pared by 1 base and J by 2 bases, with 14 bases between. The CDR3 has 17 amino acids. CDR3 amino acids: CASSLSLLAVNTGELFF. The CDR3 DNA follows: TGTGCCAGCAGTTTATCTCTGTTAGCGGTAAACACCGGGGAGCTGTTTTTT.

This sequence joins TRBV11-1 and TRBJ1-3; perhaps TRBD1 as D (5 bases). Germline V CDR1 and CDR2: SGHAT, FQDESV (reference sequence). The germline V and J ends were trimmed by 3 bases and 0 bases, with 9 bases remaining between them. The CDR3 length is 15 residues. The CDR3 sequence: CASSLTDYSGNTIYF. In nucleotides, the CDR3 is TGTGCCAGCAGCTTGACAGATTACTCTGGAAACACCATATATTTT.

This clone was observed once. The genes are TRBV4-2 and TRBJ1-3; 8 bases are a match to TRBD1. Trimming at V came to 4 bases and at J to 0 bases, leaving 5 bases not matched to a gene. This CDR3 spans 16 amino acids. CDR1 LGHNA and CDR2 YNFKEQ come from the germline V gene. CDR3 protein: CASSPGQGSSGNTIYF. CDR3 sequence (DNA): TGTGCCAGCAGCCCAGGACAGGGTAGCTCTGGAAACACCATATATTTT.

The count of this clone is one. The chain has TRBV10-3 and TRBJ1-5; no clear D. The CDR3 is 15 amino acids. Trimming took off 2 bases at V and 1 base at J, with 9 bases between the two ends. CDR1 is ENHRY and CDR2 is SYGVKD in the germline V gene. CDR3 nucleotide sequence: TGTGCCATCAGTGAGGCGCCTATGAGCAATCAGCCCCAGCATTTT. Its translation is CAISEAPMSNQPQHF.

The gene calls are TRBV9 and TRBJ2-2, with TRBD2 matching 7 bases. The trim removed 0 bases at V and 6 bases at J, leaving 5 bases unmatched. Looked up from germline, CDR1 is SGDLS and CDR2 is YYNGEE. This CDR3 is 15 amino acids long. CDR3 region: CASSVGGRAAGELFF. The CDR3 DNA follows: TGTGCCAGCAGCGTAGGAGGGAGGGCCGCCGGGGAGCTGTTTTTT.

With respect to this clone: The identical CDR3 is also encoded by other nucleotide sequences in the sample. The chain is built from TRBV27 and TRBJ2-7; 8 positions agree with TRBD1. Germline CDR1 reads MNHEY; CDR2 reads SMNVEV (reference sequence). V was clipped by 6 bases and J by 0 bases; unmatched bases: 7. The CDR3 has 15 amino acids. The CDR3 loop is CASRATGASSYEQYF. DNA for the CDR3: TGTGCCAGCAGAGCGACAGGGGCTAGCTCCTACGAGCAGTACTTC.

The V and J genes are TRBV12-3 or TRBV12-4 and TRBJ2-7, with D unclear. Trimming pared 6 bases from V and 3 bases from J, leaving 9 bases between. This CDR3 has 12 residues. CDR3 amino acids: CASSRTNYEQYF. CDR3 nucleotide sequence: TGTGCCAGCAGCCGTACAAACTACGAGCAGTACTTC.

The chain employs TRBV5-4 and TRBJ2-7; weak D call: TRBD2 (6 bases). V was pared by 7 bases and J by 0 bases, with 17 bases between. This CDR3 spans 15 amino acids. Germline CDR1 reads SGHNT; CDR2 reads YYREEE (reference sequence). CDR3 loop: CASSLGTGYSYEQYF. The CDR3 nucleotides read TGTGCCAGCTCCCTGGGGACTGGATACTCCTACGAGCAGTACTTC.

CDR3 sequence reads: CASSPVGGADQPQHF. CDR3 sequence (DNA): TGTGCCAGCAGCCCTGTGGGGGGGGCTGATCAGCCCCAGCATTTT. The V gene is TRBV7-8, the J gene TRBJ1-5; a weak D match, TRBD1 (6 bases). Germline V gives CDR1 SGHVS, CDR2 FQNEAQ. V lost 5 bases, J lost 5 bases, and 16 bases lay in between. CDR3 length: 15 amino acids.

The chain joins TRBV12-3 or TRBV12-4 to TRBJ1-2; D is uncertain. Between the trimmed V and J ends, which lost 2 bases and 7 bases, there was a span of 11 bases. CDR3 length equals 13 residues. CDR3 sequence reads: CASSLFRTVGYTF. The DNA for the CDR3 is TGTGCCAGCAGTTTATTTCGCACAGTTGGCTACACCTTC.

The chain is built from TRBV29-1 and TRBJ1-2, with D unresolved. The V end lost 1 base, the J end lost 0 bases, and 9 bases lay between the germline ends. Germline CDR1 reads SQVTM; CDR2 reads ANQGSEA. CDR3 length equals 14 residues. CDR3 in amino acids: CSVEVSQTNYGYTF. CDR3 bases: TGCAGCGTTGAAGTATCACAGACTAACTATGGCTACACCTTC.

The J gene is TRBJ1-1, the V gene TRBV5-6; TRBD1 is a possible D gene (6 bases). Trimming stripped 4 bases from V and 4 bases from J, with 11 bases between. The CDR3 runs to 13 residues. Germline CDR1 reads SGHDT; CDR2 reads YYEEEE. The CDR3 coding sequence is TGTGCCAGCAGCAGTGCCAGGGGCACTGAAGCTTTCTTT. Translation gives CASSSARGTEAFF.

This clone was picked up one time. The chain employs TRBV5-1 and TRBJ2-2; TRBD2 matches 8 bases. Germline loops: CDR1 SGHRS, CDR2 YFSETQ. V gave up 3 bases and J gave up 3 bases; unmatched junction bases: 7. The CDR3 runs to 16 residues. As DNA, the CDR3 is TGCGCCAGCAGCTCGTCCGGGACTAGGGACACCGGGGAGCTGTTTTTT. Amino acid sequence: CASSSSGTRDTGELFF.

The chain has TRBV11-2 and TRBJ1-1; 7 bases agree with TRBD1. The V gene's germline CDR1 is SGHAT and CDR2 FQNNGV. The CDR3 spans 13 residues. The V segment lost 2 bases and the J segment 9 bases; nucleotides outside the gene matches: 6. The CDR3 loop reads CASSLRQGGKAFF. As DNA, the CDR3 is TGTGCCAGCAGCTTAAGACAGGGAGGAAAAGCTTTCTTT.

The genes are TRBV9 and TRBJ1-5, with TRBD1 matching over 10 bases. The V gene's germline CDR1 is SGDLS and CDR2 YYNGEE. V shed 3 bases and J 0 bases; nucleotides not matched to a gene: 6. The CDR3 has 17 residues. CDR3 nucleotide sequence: TGTGCCAGCAGCGCTGGGACAGGGGAGAATAGCAATCAGCCCCAGCATTTT. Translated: CASSAGTGENSNQPQHF. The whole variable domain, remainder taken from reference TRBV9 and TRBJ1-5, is DSGVTQTPKHLITATGQRVTLRCSPRSGDLSVYWYQQSLDQGLQFLIQYYNGEERAKGNILERFSAQQFPDLHSELNLSSLELGDSALYFCASSAGTGENSNQPQHFGDGTRLSIL.

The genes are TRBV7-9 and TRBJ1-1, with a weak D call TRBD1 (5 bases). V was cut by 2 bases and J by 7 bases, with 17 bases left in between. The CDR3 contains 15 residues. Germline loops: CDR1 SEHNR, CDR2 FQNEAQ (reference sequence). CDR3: CASSLWASGEGEAFF. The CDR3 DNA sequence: TGTGCCAGCAGCTTATGGGCCTCGGGGGAGGGTGAAGCTTTCTTT.

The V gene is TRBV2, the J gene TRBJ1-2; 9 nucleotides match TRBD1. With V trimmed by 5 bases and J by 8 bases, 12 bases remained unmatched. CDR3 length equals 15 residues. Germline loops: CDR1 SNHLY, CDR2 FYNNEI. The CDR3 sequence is CASSRITGQGGGYTF. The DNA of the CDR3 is TGTGCCAGCAGTCGCATCACGGGACAGGGAGGGGGCTACACCTTC.

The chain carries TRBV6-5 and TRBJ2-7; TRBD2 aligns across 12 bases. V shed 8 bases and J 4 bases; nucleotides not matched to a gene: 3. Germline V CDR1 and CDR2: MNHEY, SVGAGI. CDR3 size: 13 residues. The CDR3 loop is CASALAGGYEQYF. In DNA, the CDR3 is TGTGCCAGCGCACTAGCGGGAGGTTACGAGCAGTACTTC.

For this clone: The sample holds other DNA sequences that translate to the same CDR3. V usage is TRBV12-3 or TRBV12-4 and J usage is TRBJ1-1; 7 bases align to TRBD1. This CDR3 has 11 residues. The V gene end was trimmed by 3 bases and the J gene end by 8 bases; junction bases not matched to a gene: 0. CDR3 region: CASSLGQEAFF. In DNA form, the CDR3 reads TGTGCCAGCAGTTTGGGACAGGAAGCTTTCTTT.

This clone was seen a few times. In DNA, the CDR3 is TGTGCCAGCAGCCCCGGACAGATCACAGATACGCAGTATTTT. It codes for CASSPGQITDTQYF. The rearrangement uses TRBV7-3 and TRBJ2-3; a possible D gene is TRBD1 (6 bases). Germline V gene lookup returns CDR1 SGHTA and CDR2 FQGTGA. This CDR3 spans 14 amino acids. V was clipped by 5 bases and J by 2 bases, with 11 bases between them.

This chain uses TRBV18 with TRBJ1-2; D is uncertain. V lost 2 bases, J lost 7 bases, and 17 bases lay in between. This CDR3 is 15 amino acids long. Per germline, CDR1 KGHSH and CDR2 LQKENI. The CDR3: CASSPEAGSSVGYTF. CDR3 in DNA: TGTGCCAGCTCACCAGAAGCAGGATCATCAGTTGGCTACACCTTC.

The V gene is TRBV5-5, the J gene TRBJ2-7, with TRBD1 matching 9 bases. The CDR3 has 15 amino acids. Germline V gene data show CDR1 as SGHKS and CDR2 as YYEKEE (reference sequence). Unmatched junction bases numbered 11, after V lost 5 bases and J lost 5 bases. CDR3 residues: CASSSPGQGIDEQYF. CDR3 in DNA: TGTGCCAGCAGTTCCCCGGGACAGGGTATCGACGAGCAGTACTTC.

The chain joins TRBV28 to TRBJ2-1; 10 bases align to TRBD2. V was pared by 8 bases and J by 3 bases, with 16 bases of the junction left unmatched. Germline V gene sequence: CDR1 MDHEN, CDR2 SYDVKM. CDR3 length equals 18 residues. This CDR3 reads CASCPLAGVGSLYNEQFF. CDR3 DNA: TGTGCCAGCTGCCCCCTAGCGGGAGTGGGGTCCCTCTACAATGAGCAGTTCTTC.

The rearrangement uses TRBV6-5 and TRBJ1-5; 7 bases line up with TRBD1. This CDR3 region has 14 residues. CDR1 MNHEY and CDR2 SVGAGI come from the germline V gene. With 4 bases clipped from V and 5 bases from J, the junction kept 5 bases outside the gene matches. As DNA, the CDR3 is TGTGCCAGCAGTTCAGACAGGGAATATCAGCCCCAGCATTTT. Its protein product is CASSSDREYQPQHF.